This TCR beta chain comes out of a study of shared clonotypes between healthy human individuals. Clones were sequenced by immunoSEQ multiplex PCR, and TCRdb holds only the in-frame ones, with some missing. The data contain some 530,000 clones, about 78% of them seen just once; the ten biggest clones take up approximately 12%. Material: PBMCs. This sequence originates from a woman in her thirties or forties in good health. Some clones in this sample may be carry-over from other donors' samples.

The CDR3 DNA follows: TGTGCCAGCAGTGATTTTGACGCGGGTGGTGGCTACACCTTC. The encoded protein is CASSDFDAGGGYTF. J is TRBJ1-2 and V is TRBV2; unclear D gene. The germline V gene has CDR1 SNHLY and CDR2 FYNNEI. V was shortened by 3 bases and J by 7 bases, with 15 bases between the two germline ends. The CDR3 length is 14 residues.